This T cell receptor (beta chain) was found in a study of OX40 agonist ivuxolimab in advanced cancers. About the study: Age averaged roughly 60 years (range about 20 to 80), and 80% to 90% were male. Enrollees could have had prior anti-PD-1, anti-PD-L1 or anti-CTLA-4 therapy, which 40% to 45% had received. General study findings and limits: With doses of 0.1 to 3.0 mg/kg, CD4+ and CD8+ blood T cells had undergone clonal expansion by week 6.

Sampled blood was obtained at baseline, cycle 4 day 1, and cycle 7 day 1. Profiling relied on immunoSEQ multiplex PCR, and the TCRdb table lists in-frame clones only, not all of them. The sample holds roughly 64,000 clones, about 90% seen once. A remark on this clone: As yet, its antigen is unknown.

CDR3 size: 16 residues. V lost 4 bases, J lost 5 bases, and 12 bases stayed unmatched. CDR1 SGHNT and CDR2 YYREEE come from the germline V gene (reference sequence). V is TRBV5-4 and J is TRBJ2-7; 10 bases are a match to TRBD1. The receptor was derived from an adult with an advanced solid tumor such as melanoma, head and neck, liver or kidney cancer. The sample in question was CD4+ or CD8+ T cells sorted from blood, obtained in a trial of the OX40 agonist ivuxolimab. CDR3 DNA: TGTGCCAGCAGCAGTTTGACAGGGGGCGCTTTGCACGAGCAGTACTTC. Translation: CASSSLTGGALHEQYF. Complete variable domain (other parts from reference TRBV5-4 and TRBJ2-7): ETGVTQSPTHLIKTRGQQVTLRCSSQSGHNTVSWYQQALGQGPQFIFQYYREEENGRGNFPPRFSGLQFPNYSSELNVNALELDDSALYLCASSSLTGGALHEQYFGPGTRLTVT.